This T cell receptor (beta chain) came from a study of read filtering for tumor transcriptome and immune sequencing. The overall study: Patients were 17 male and about 15 female, mean age 65.9 years, range about 45 to 85. After DNase treatment, RNA was made into whole-transcriptome libraries. Overall study findings and caveats: Approximately 77% of IR-seq clonotypes had a single read, yet these held roughly 3.3% of reads.

This CDR3 has 18 residues. The germline V gene has CDR1 WSHSY and CDR2 SAAADI. The ends were cut back, 2 bases at V and 0 bases at J, with 14 bases in the middle. On this clonotype: Antigen unknown.

This library used roughly 400 ng RNA and molecular barcoded adaptors spanning alpha/delta and beta/gamma chains. TCRdb redid the calling of the reads with MiXCR, one entry per CDR3 protein. The sample carries 40,000 or so distinct CDR3 sequences, approximately 15% recorded once. The V and J genes are TRBV10-2 and TRBJ2-6, with a possible D match to TRBD2 (7 bases). Input material: a population of CD138-negative cells sorted from bone marrow. The TCR originated in a donor aged 40 or older with multiple myeloma. The CDR3 DNA is TGCGCCAGCAGTGAGCCAAGGGGGGGCATCTCTGGGGCCAACGTCCTGACTTTC. This encodes CASSEPRGGISGANVLTF.